A selection of T cell receptor beta chains follows, all from one sample in a study of identical twins. A single record per CDR3 protein comes from TCRdb applying MiXCR to the 5' RACE reads. The top ten clones hold 4% to 6% of a sample with fewer than 250,000 distinct CDR3 sequences, roughly 10% of them seen once. Sequencing input: memory (CD45RO+) T cells sorted from blood. Receptors originate from a woman aged 18-35 years in good health. Each CDR3 is given with its conserved first and last residue. D genes are given only for firm matches. A clone size is listed for some rows: how often the clone was seen (once, few, many), or a class if it is expanded.

CDR3	DNA	V	J	size	D
CASSYLHRTNTGELFF	TGTGCCAGCAGTTACCTTCACAGAACGAACACCGGGGAGCTGTTTTTT	TRBV6-2/TRBV6-3	TRBJ2-2	.	.
CASRYSGDLYEQYF	TGTGCCAGCAGATACAGCGGGGACCTCTACGAGCAGTACTTC	TRBV12-3/TRBV12-4	TRBJ2-7	many	TRBD2
CATSTRGGWETQYF	TGTGCCACAAGCACCCGGGGGGGCTGGGAGACCCAGTACTTC	TRBV15	TRBJ2-5	many	TRBD2
CASSLVASQGAYEQYF	TGTGCCAGCAGCTTAGTCGCTAGTCAGGGGGCGTACGAGCAGTACTTC	TRBV7-9	TRBJ2-7	.	TRBD1
CASSIMDRLYGYTF	TGTGCCAGCAGCATAATGGACAGACTCTATGGCTACACCTTC	TRBV7-2	TRBJ1-2	many	.
CSVGDLGPVGTQYF	TGCAGCGTGGGGGACCTCGGCCCTGTGGGGACCCAGTACTTC	TRBV29-1	TRBJ2-5	.	.
CSASGRGAQETQYF	TGCAGTGCTAGCGGACGGGGGGCACAAGAGACCCAGTACTTC	TRBV20-1	TRBJ2-5	few	.
CASSLNGATGELFF	TGCGCCAGCAGCTTGAACGGGGCAACCGGGGAGCTGTTTTTT	TRBV5-1	TRBJ2-2	few	.
CSARDRVVGYEQYF	TGCAGTGCTCGGGACAGGGTAGTTGGCTACGAGCAGTACTTC	TRBV20-1	TRBJ2-7	few	TRBD1
CASSYSGQGASGANVLTF	TGTGCCAGCAGTTACTCAGGGCAGGGGGCGTCTGGGGCCAACGTCCTGACTTTC	TRBV6-5	TRBJ2-6	few	TRBD1
CASSFRGGDQETQYF	TGCGCCAGCAGCTTTCGGGGCGGGGACCAAGAGACCCAGTACTTC	TRBV5-1	TRBJ2-5	.	.
CASSLGLTSGSNEQFF	TGTGCCAGCAGCTTAGGTCTGACTAGCGGGAGCAATGAGCAGTTCTTC	TRBV11-3	TRBJ2-1	few	TRBD2
CASSRGLLRGAGELFF	TGTGCCAGCAGCCGAGGGTTACTGAGAGGGGCCGGGGAGCTGTTTTTT	TRBV7-8	TRBJ2-2	few	.
CASSYIAGASYEQYF	TGCGCCAGCAGCTACATAGCGGGGGCCTCCTACGAGCAGTACTTC	TRBV5-1	TRBJ2-7	many	TRBD2
CASSVDSSLGNTIYF	TGTGCCAGCAGCGTGGACAGCTCATTGGGAAACACCATATATTTT	TRBV9	TRBJ1-3	.	.
CSVPTRGLNYGYTF	TGCAGCGTGCCAACCAGGGGCCTAAACTATGGCTACACCTTC	TRBV29-1	TRBJ1-2	.	.
CASSFQPQYF	TGTGCCAGCAGCTTTCAGCCGCAGTATTTT	TRBV7-2	TRBJ2-3	few	.
CSARAGASLVEQFF	TGCAGTGCTAGAGCAGGGGCTAGCCTCGTTGAGCAGTTCTTC	TRBV20-1	TRBJ2-1	few	.
CAAQARTPGEQYF	TGTGCCGCACAGGCTCGGACCCCGGGAGAGCAGTACTTC	TRBV25-1	TRBJ2-7	.	.
CASSLGMGGYTF	TGTGCCAGCAGCTTAGGGATGGGGGGCTACACCTTC	TRBV7-2	TRBJ1-2	many	.
CASSDQGAFSPLHF	TGTGCCAGCAGTGACCAGGGGGCTTTTTCACCCCTCCACTTT	TRBV2	TRBJ1-6	.	TRBD1
CASTPRARGVNEQFF	TGTGCCAGCACCCCTCGGGCTAGGGGGGTCAATGAGCAGTTCTTC	TRBV11-3	TRBJ2-1	few	.
CSARYRVGGYTF	TGCAGTGCTAGATACAGGGTCGGGGGCTACACCTTC	TRBV20-1	TRBJ1-2	.	.
CASSARTGNYGYTF	TGTGCCAGCAGTGCTCGGACGGGTAACTATGGCTACACCTTC	TRBV25-1	TRBJ1-2	.	.
CASTGEGETQYF	TGCGCCAGCACCGGAGAGGGAGAGACCCAGTACTTC	TRBV5-1	TRBJ2-5	few	.
CASSSVSGRNEQFF	TGTGCCAGCAGCTCAGTTAGCGGGAGGAATGAGCAGTTCTTC	TRBV7-2	TRBJ2-1	.	TRBD2
CASSISQGSNQPQHF	TGTGCCAGTAGTATATCTCAGGGGTCCAATCAGCCCCAGCATTTT	TRBV19	TRBJ1-5	few	.
CASSLRGQGAMNTEAFF	TGTGCCAGCAGCTTAAGGGGACAGGGGGCGATGAACACTGAAGCTTTCTTT	TRBV7-3	TRBJ1-1	.	TRBD1
CSARDGPWRSRGETQYF	TGCAGTGCTAGAGATGGCCCTTGGAGATCCCGTGGAGAGACCCAGTACTTC	TRBV20-1	TRBJ2-5	.	.
CSARGLDHYGYTF	TGCAGTGCGAGGGGCCTCGATCACTATGGCTACACCTTC	TRBV20-1	TRBJ1-2	.	.
CASSLGSQETQYF	TGTGCCAGCAGCTTGGGCAGTCAAGAGACCCAGTACTTC	TRBV5-5	TRBJ2-5	many	.
CSARGGGSGWNTGELFF	TGCAGTGCTAGGGGCGGCGGGTCCGGGTGGAACACCGGGGAGCTGTTTTTT	TRBV20-1	TRBJ2-2	few	.
CATSRRRTMVETQYF	TGTGCCACCAGCAGGCGCAGGACTATGGTTGAGACCCAGTACTTC	TRBV15	TRBJ2-5	.	.
CASSAGLDPSTDTQYF	TGCGCCAGCAGCGCGGGACTAGACCCTAGCACAGATACGCAGTATTTT	TRBV5-1	TRBJ2-3	many	TRBD2
CASSLDPGLQTQYF	TGTGCCAGCAGCTTGGACCCCGGTTTGCAGACCCAGTACTTC	TRBV5-5	TRBJ2-5	few	.
CSASGGEQFF	TGCAGTGCTAGCGGCGGGGAGCAGTTCTTC	TRBV20-1	TRBJ2-1	few	.
CASSPPGTSGGPNEQFF	TGTGCCAGCAGCCCTCCCGGGACTAGCGGGGGGCCTAATGAGCAGTTCTTC	TRBV2	TRBJ2-1	large	TRBD2
CASSLGAGFYTQYF	TGTGCCAGCAGTCTAGGGGCGGGTTTTTATACGCAGTATTTT	TRBV12-3/TRBV12-4	TRBJ2-3	many	.
CASSPGVTNEKLFF	TGTGCCAGCAGTCCAGGGGTTACTAATGAAAAACTGTTTTTT	TRBV12-3/TRBV12-4	TRBJ1-4	many	.
CSARDPTSQSSYEQYF	TGCAGTGCTAGAGATCCGACTAGCCAGAGCTCCTACGAGCAGTACTTC	TRBV20-1	TRBJ2-7	few	TRBD2
CASSPNGLGGDEQFF	TGTGCCAGCAGCCCGAACGGGCTAGGAGGGGATGAGCAGTTCTTC	TRBV7-2	TRBJ2-1	few	.
CASSLGGLFQETQYF	TGTGCCAGCAGCTTAGGGGGACTATTCCAAGAGACCCAGTACTTC	TRBV7-2	TRBJ2-5	many	TRBD2